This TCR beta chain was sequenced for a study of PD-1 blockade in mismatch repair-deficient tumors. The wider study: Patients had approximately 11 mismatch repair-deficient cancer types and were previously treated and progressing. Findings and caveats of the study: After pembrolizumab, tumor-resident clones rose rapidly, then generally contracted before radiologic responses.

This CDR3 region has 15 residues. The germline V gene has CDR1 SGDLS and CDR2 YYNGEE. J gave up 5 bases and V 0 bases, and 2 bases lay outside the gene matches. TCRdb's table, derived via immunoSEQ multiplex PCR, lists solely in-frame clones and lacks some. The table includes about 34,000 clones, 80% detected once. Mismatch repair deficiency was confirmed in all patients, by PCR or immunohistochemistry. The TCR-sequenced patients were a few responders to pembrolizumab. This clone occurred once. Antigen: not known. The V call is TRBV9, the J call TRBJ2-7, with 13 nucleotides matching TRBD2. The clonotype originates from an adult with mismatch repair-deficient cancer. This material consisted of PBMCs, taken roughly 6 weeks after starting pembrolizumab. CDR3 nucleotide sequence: TGTGCCAGCAGCGTAGGGACTAGCGGGAGCAACGAGCAGTACTTC. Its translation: CASSVGTSGSNEQYF. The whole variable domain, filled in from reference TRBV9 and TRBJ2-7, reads DSGVTQTPKHLITATGQRVTLRCSPRSGDLSVYWYQQSLDQGLQFLIQYYNGEERAKGNILERFSAQQFPDLHSELNLSSLELGDSALYFCASSVGTSGSNEQYFGPGTRLTVT.